The clone carrying this T cell receptor beta chain has at least ten counts. What it recognizes is unknown. Every TCR cDNA molecule carried a tag that served as a unique molecular identifier. TCRdb re-analysed the 5' RACE reads in MiXCR, keeping a single row per CDR3 protein. Of roughly 21,000 distinct CDR3 sequences detected, under 4% appear once; the ten largest clones hold 29%. Time point in this sample: sample taken at primary tumor resection. Patients with untreated early-stage non-small cell lung cancer, numbering approximately 70, were the donors. No cell sorting; template was whole RNA from tumor, lung tissue or PBMC. Trimming took 4 bases from V and 0 from J, leaving 8 bases between them. The germline V gene has CDR1 GTSNPN and CDR2 SVGIG (reference sequence). The CDR3 runs to 13 residues. The data stem from a study of spatial heterogeneity in lung cancer. Study conclusions and caveats: Ubiquitous expanded tumor TCRs were seen in blood more at resection than at follow-up.

This chain links TRBV30 with TRBJ2-3; D unclear. The TCR comes from a female donor with early-stage non-small cell lung cancer. The source material was PBMCs, sampled at surgery. CDR3 in DNA: TGTGCCTGGACCAGAAGAAGCACAGATACGCAGTATTTT. Its protein is CAWTRRSTDTQYF. Combining the CDR3 with reference TRBV30 and TRBJ2-3 gives the whole variable domain SQTIHQWPATLVQPVGSPLSLECTVEGTSNPNLYWYRQAAGRGLQLLFYSVGIGQISSEVPQNLSASRPQDRQFILSSKKLLLSDSGFYLCAWTRRSTDTQYFGPGTRLTVL.